Listed here are 8 T cell receptor beta chains from one sample, sequenced in a study of blood T cell repertoires in COVID-19. Assay: immunoSEQ multiplex PCR; the TCRdb copy retains only in-frame clones and omits some. The table has around 250,000 clones, 70% to 90% seen once. Sample: PBMCs or T cells enriched from blood (not recorded which). The origin of the receptors is a woman between 50 and 59 years old who had recovered from COVID-19.

The chain carries TRBV5-4 and TRBJ2-3, with 10 nucleotides matching TRBD2. Germline V lookup: CDR1 SGHNT, CDR2 YYREEE (reference sequence). The CDR3 covers 15 residues. Losses at the gene ends were 4 bases for V and 1 base for J; bases not matched to a gene: 3. The DNA of the CDR3 is TGTGCCAGCAGCAAAGGACTAGCGGGCACAGATACGCAGTATTTT. Its translation: CASSKGLAGTDTQYF.

The rearrangement joins TRBV18 to TRBJ1-1; the match to TRBD1 covers 8 bases. The CDR3 runs to 15 residues. V shed 5 bases, J shed 1 base, and the junction held 6 bases outside the gene matches. Looked up from germline, CDR1 is KGHSH and CDR2 is LQKENI. Written as DNA, the CDR3 is TGTGCCAGCTCATCCAGGGGGCTGGGGAACACTGAAGCTTTCTTT. Translation gives CASSSRGLGNTEAFF.

This clone has only a few counts. The J gene is TRBJ1-2, the V gene TRBV29-1; D perhaps matches TRBD1 (5 bases). Germline V gives CDR1 SQVTM, CDR2 ANQGSEA. The CDR3 contains 14 residues. The germline V and J ends were trimmed by 1 base and 4 bases, with 13 bases remaining between them. CDR3 loop: CSVEAGGGRYGYTF. CDR3 bases: TGCAGCGTTGAAGCCGGGGGTGGGCGCTATGGCTACACCTTC.

This chain links TRBV12-3 or TRBV12-4 with TRBJ2-3; D not certain. This CDR3 has 13 residues. V was trimmed by 3 bases and J by 2 bases, leaving 6 bases between them. CDR3 bases: TGTGCCAGCAGTTTCGAGGTCACAGATACGCAGTATTTT. This encodes CASSFEVTDTQYF.

In this sample, this clone turned up a few times. The rearrangement links TRBV11-2 to TRBJ2-7; D is perhaps TRBD2 (5 bases). Trimming took 5 bases from V and 0 from J, leaving 17 bases between them. The germline V gene has CDR1 SGHAT and CDR2 FQNNGV. The CDR3 has 16 amino acids. CDR3 nucleotide sequence: TGTGCCAGCAGCCCCACCGCGGGCAAAAACTCCTACGAGCAGTACTTC. This gives the protein CASSPTAGKNSYEQYF.

The CDR3 reads CSASQPGDQPQHF. In DNA form, the CDR3 reads TGCAGTGCTAGTCAACCGGGTGATCAGCCCCAGCATTTT. V and J are TRBV20-1 and TRBJ1-5, with unresolved D. The germline CDR1 and CDR2 sequences are DFQATT and SNEGSKA (reference sequence). V lost 3 bases and J 5 bases, leaving 11 bases between the germline ends. This CDR3 region has 13 residues.

V and J are TRBV19 and TRBJ2-1; D ambiguous. This CDR3 is built from 13 residues. V gave up 5 bases and J gave up 8 bases, with 13 bases separating them. Germline V gene data show CDR1 as LNHDA and CDR2 as SQIVND (reference sequence). Written as DNA, the CDR3 is TGTGCCAGTAGTGACCGGGTAGGTCATGAGCAGTTCTTC. Protein sequence: CASSDRVGHEQFF.

This clone showed up just once. The V and J genes are TRBV18 and TRBJ1-1, with 8 bases lining up with TRBD1. The germline CDR1 and CDR2 sequences are KGHSH and LQKENI. Losses at the gene ends were 6 bases for V and 8 bases for J; bases not matched to a gene: 8. CDR3 size: 13 residues. The CDR3 nucleotides are TGTGCCAGCTCCCCAATAGGACAGGGAGAAGCTTTCTTT. Its protein product is CASSPIGQGEAFF.